The clone carrying this T cell receptor beta chain was seen only a few times. Its antigen is as yet unknown. The CDR3 runs to 16 residues. V lost 0 bases to trimming and J lost 4 bases, with 10 bases between them. The V gene's germline CDR1 is SGHDN and CDR2 FVKESK. Hyperthyroidism had been newly diagnosed in patients aged 18 to 65, and its duration was under 2 months. Used for diagnoses were clinical symptoms, serum thyroxine and TRAb, thyroid ultrasound and orbital computed tomography. Drawn at first hyperthyroidism diagnosis, the blood sample preceded any ophthalmopathy symptoms. Amplification targeted TCR beta CDR3 regions from RNA transcripts. First-round RT-PCR of the TCR CDR3 relied on the HTBI primer set. TCRdb redid the calling of the multiplex PCR reads with MiXCR, one entry per CDR3 protein. This sample has more than 300,000 distinct CDR3 sequences, with roughly 15% found just once. The record originates from a study of T cells in Graves' hyperthyroidism and ophthalmopathy. General study findings and limits: Blood also contained most expanded thyroid clonotypes above 0.001.

This receptor was identified in a woman in her 30s with Graves' hyperthyroidism that later progressed to Graves' ophthalmopathy. Sequenced: blood. The chain links TRBV14 to TRBJ2-6; D is unresolved. The CDR3 DNA reads as TGTGCCAGCAGCCAAGAGTTTGGGGTCGGGGCCAACGTCCTGACTTTC. It specifies CASSQEFGVGANVLTF. The whole variable domain, filled in from reference TRBV14 and TRBJ2-6, reads EAGVTQFPSHSVIEKGQTVTLRCDPISGHDNLYWYRRVMGKEIKFLLHFVKESKQDESGMPNNRFLAERTGGTYSTLKVQPAELEDSGVYFCASSQEFGVGANVLTFGAGSRLTVL.